This entry is about one T cell receptor (beta chain). CDR1 and CDR2 from the germline V gene are SGHVS and FQNEAQ. Trimming took 3 bases from V and 5 from J, leaving 20 bases between them. The CDR3 length is 16 residues. The protocol was immunoSEQ multiplex PCR, while the TCRdb copy is restricted to in-frame clones and leaves out a portion. The data contain about 86,000 clones, roughly 85% of them singletons. This sample is part of a study of identifying expanded T cells in peripheral blood. The receptor was isolated from a person between 18 and 75 years old in good health. The V gene is TRBV7-8, the J gene TRBJ2-7; unclear D gene. Sequenced input: blood. The CDR3 loop reads CASSFSTNSLKNEQYF. DNA for the CDR3: TGTGCCAGCAGCTTTAGCACCAATAGCCTGAAGAACGAGCAGTACTTC.